This TCR beta chain appears in the sequencing data of a study of blood T cell repertoires in COVID-19. Across the study: COVID-19 samples collected from the United States, Italy and Spain covered acute and convalescent phases. In each case, the material was cDNA or gDNA derived from T cells, B-cell-depleted T cells, or PBMCs.

This clone was picked up one time. CDR1 and CDR2 from the germline V gene are LGHDT and YNNKEL (reference sequence). With 4 bases removed from V and 5 bases from J, the gap between germline ends came to 17 bases. There are 16 residues in the CDR3. Authors' analysis steps: Amplified reference gene primers provided the basis for estimating nucleated cell counts. The data were produced by immunoSEQ multiplex PCR, yet TCRdb's version contains in-frame clones alone and is incomplete. V, J and clone size reflect that table, while D and trimming were determined from the DNA. The data show approximately 90,000 clones, around four fifths seen once.

This sequence was found in a woman aged 80 or older with active or convalescent COVID-19. The chain carries TRBV3-1 (or the pseudogene TRBV3-2) and TRBJ1-4; possible D gene TRBD1, 5 bases. Sequences were obtained from peripheral blood. CDR3: CASSRQQGDGNEKLFF. The CDR3 nucleotides are TGTGCCAGCAGCCGACAGCAGGGTGACGGGAATGAAAAACTGTTTTTT.